This T cell receptor beta chain is from a study of memory CD8 T cells in hepatitis C reinfection (dated by TCRdb to the late 2010s). Regarding the study in general: Three donors spontaneously resolved two consecutive HCV infections, while two donors cleared a primary infection but became chronically infected after reinfection. An HCV reinfection was defined as a positive HCV RNA test that came after two negative tests taken at least 60 days apart. Late or post reinfection samples were collected 12 to 24 weeks after reinfection was detected. The study tracked the TCR beta repertoire of virus-specific CD8 T cells longitudinally across an HCV reinfection episode in 5 or 6 donors. Between the late 2000s and the early 2010s, 4 to 6 reinfection cases that had stored pre-reinfection samples were identified. In the reinfection study, participants who had previously resolved an HCV infection were followed up every 3 months.

Library method: the immunoSEQ multiplex PCR assay. Genomic DNA was pulled from the sorted cells, and the automated high-throughput method of Adaptive Biotechnologies was used to sequence the TCR beta V, D and J regions. A two-step, bias-controlled multiplex PCR was used to amplify CDR3 regions. An Illumina instrument was used to sequence the amplified TCR beta libraries. The paper's data handling went like this. The demultiplexed reads were processed to cut down on amplification and sequencing bias, and the IMGT database was used to assign CDR3 sequences to gene families. ImmunoSEQ software version 2.0 was used to analyze repertoire data. Out-of-frame sequences and sequences with stop codons in the CDR3 were removed from clonotype lists. Any clonotype with a frequency under 0.01% was left out, since that frequency corresponded to less than one cell. Richness was computed as observed richness divided by input cell number, and evenness as Shannon entropy divided by log observed richness. To measure repertoire diversity and how similar the repertoire was between time points, Simpson diversity and Morisita-Horn overlap indices were applied. Clonotypes were grouped as dominant (>1%), sub-dominant (0.5-0.99%), low abundance (0.1-0.49%) or lowest abundance (<0.1%). For the germline index, total nucleotide additions were subtracted from total CDR3 length, and that difference was then divided by total CDR3 length. In TCRdb, the immuneACCESS table is reduced to in-frame sequences with V and J assigned. These tables do not hold every clone; where another copy was compared, an unresolved V gene accounts for under half, and the others remain unexplained. V, J and clone size are those of that table, while D and trimming were read from the DNA. The sample table contains about 46,000 clones; only one count was recorded for about 91% of them. 0.6% to 0.85% of the sample is held by the ten biggest clonotypes.

This specimen's time point label, interpreted: late/post reinfection, 12 to 24 weeks after detection. Sorted cells were sequenced directly ex vivo, with no in vitro expansion before TCR sequencing. The donors, who were people who inject drugs, were enrolled in the Montreal Acute Hepatitis C Cohort Study (HEPCO) in Canada. As controls, total naive CD8 T cells, sorted as viable CD3+ CD8+ CD45RO-, were obtained from a couple of donors at each of the three reinfection time points. Before sorting, cryopreserved peripheral blood mononuclear cells were thawed, and CD8 T cells were purified from the thawed cells. The MACS CD8+ T cell Isolation Kit was used to enrich CD8 T cells by negative selection. Cell sorting was done on a BD FACSAria II sorter with FACSDiva software, and data were analyzed with FlowJo. As to this clone: Its recognized antigen is unknown. Nothing much larger sits one base from this clone, and base qualities are not available.

Reading from cysteine to phenylalanine, the CDR3 counts 15 amino acids. The kept DNA is CDR3 alone, 45 bases in frame from the first base. Via the germline V gene (reference sequence), CDR1 is LNHDA and CDR2 SQIVND. Here V drops 5 bases and J drops 4 bases, and the junction holds 8 bases not matched to any gene. What the work shows at the level of the full study, not this receptor alone: Because only 4 to 6 donors were included, definitive conclusions about public clonotypes linked to secondary clearance could not be reached by the study.

The sequenced sample consisted of naive CD8+ T cells sorted from blood. The sample's cell subset or site, from its label and the paper: total naive CD8+CD45RO- T cells. The rearranged chain carries TRBV19 and TRBJ1-5; 7 junctional bases match TRBD1. The receptor was isolated from a man between 18 and 35 years old with hepatitis C virus infection. The DNA sequence is as follows: TGTGCCAGTAGTTACGGGCACAGGGGAAATCAGCCCCAGCATTTT. The translation is CASSYGHRGNQPQHF.